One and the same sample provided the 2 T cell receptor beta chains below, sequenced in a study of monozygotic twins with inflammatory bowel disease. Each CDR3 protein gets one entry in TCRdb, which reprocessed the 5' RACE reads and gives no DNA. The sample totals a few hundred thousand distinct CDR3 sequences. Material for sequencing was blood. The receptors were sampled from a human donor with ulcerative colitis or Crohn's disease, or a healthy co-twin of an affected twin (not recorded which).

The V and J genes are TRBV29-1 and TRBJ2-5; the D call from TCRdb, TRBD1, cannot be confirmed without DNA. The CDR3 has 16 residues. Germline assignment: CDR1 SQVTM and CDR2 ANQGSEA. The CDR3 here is CSVSGTGALWEETQYF.

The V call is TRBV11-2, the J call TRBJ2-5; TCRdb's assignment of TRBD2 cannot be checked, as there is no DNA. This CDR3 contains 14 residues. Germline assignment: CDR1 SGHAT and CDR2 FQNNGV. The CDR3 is CASSLFWLGETQYF. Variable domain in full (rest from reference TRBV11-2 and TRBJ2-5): EAGVAQSPRYKIIEKRQSVAFWCNPISGHATLYWYQQILGQGPKLLIQFQNNGVVDDSQLPKDRFSAERLKGVDSTLKIQPAKLEDSAVYLCASSLFWLGETQYFGPGTRLLVL.